This TCR beta chain originates from a study of T cell responses to AZD1222 COVID-19 vaccine. Findings of the study overall: Clonal diversity may have been underestimated in mostly white British donors. Elevations in Spike-specific TCR breadth and depth followed administration of two AZD1222 doses.

Only in-frame clones appear in the TCRdb table, and some are missing; sequencing was by immunoSEQ multiplex PCR. The sample has 130,000 to 150,000 clones; roughly 87% are singletons. V was clipped by 5 bases and J by 0 bases, with 17 bases between them. Germline V gene data show CDR1 as PRHDT and CDR2 as FYEKMQ (reference sequence). The CDR3 length is 16 residues. This clone was recorded once. No antigen is known for it. The sample was peripheral blood, taken 28 days after the second AZD1222 dose. This sequence joins TRBV13 and TRBJ2-7, with a tentative D call TRBD1 (6 bases). The source is an adult who received the AZD1222 COVID-19 vaccine. CDR3 in amino acids: CASSPGTSRDSYEQYF. DNA for the CDR3: TGTGCCAGCAGCCCTGGGACATCAAGGGACTCCTACGAGCAGTACTTC.